This T cell receptor beta chain was recovered during a study of T cell responses to AZD1222 COVID-19 vaccine. Whole-study findings and limits: Two doses of AZD1222 preceded a rise in Spike-specific TCR breadth and depth. The span of vaccine-associated CD4 TCRs extended across spike, with dominance at 160-218 and 743-854. In the spike-specific TCR repertoire, nearly half reportedly target unmutated variant regions.

Worth noting for this clone: Antigen: not known.

TCRdb's table, derived via immunoSEQ multiplex PCR, lists solely in-frame clones and lacks some. The table records 100,000 to 150,000 clones, 75% to 95% of them present only once. This CDR3 spans 18 amino acids. The receptor comes from an adult in good health. This chain links TRBV21-1 with TRBJ1-3. TRBV21-1 is shown as a pseudogene. Specimen: peripheral blood, collected on day 0 of AZD1222 vaccination. The CDR3 coding sequence is TGTGCCAGCAGCAAAGGTAGGAAGGAACTCATCTCGGGAAACACCATATATTTT. The encoded protein is CASSKGRKELISGNTIYF.